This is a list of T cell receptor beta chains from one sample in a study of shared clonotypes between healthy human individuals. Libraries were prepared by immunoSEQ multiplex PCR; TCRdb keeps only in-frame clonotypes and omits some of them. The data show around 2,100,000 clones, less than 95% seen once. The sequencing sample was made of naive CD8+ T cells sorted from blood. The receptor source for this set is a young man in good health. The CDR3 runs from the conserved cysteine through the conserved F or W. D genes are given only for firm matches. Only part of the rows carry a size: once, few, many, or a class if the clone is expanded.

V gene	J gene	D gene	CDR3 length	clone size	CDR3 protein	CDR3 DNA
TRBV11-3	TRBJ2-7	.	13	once	CASPQGFSYEQYF	TGTGCCAGCCCTCAGGGGTTTTCCTACGAGCAGTACTTC
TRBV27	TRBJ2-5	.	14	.	CASSLLGARQDQYF	TGTGCCAGCAGTTTATTGGGCGCCAGGCAGGACCAGTACTTC
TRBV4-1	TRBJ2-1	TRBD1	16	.	CASSQERQGARDEQFF	TGCGCCAGCAGCCAAGAAAGGCAGGGGGCTAGGGATGAGCAGTTCTTC
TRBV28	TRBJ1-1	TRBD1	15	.	CASTLGQGRDTEAFF	TGTGCCAGCACCCTGGGACAGGGAAGGGACACTGAAGCTTTCTTT
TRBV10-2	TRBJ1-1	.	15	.	CASRGSYRENTEAFF	TGCGCCAGCAGGGGTTCGTACAGGGAAAACACTGAAGCTTTCTTT
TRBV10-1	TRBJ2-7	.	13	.	CASISTVSYEQYF	TGCGCCAGCATATCAACAGTCTCCTACGAGCAGTACTTC
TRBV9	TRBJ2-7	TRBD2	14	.	CASSVDGGAYEQYF	TGTGCCAGCAGCGTAGACGGGGGGGCTTACGAGCAGTACTTC
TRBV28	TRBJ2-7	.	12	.	CASSPMPYEQYF	TGTGCCAGCAGTCCAATGCCCTACGAGCAGTACTTC
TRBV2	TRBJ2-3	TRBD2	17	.	CASSVLAGGPSTDTQYF	TGTGCCAGCAGTGTACTAGCGGGGGGACCTAGCACAGATACGCAGTATTTT
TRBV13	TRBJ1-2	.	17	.	CASSYRTGELTNYGYTF	TGTGCCAGCAGCTACAGGACTGGGGAGTTAACCAACTATGGCTACACCTTC
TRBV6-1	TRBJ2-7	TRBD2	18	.	CASSEALAGAPPEYEQYF	TGTGCCAGCAGTGAAGCTCTAGCGGGAGCCCCCCCAGAATACGAGCAGTACTTC
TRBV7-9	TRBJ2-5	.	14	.	CASSLTGNQETQYF	TGTGCCAGCAGCCTAACAGGGAACCAAGAGACCCAGTACTTC
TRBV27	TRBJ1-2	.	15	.	CASSQNPDRRYGYTF	TGTGCCAGCAGCCAAAATCCGGACCGTCGTTATGGCTACACCTTC
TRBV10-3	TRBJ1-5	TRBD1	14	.	CAISEEQGGQPQHF	TGTGCCATCAGTGAAGAACAGGGGGGTCAGCCCCAGCATTTT
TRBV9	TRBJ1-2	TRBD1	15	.	CASSAPPGGGYGYTF	TGTGCCAGCAGCGCCCCACCAGGGGGCGGATATGGCTACACCTTC
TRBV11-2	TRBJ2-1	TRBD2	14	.	CASLLGGGDNEQFF	TGTGCCAGCCTCTTAGGCGGGGGTGACAATGAGCAGTTCTTC
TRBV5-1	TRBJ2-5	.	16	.	CASSFMGQGSQETQYF	TGCGCCAGCAGCTTTATGGGTCAGGGTAGCCAAGAGACCCAGTACTTC
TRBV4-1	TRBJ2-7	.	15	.	CASSQGGTLSYEQYF	TGCGCCAGCAGCCAAGGGGGGACGTTATCCTACGAGCAGTACTTC